These 9 T cell receptor beta chains were all obtained from the same sample, sequenced in a study of OX40 agonist ivuxolimab in advanced cancers. TCRdb's copy holds only in-frame clones and misses some; the assay was immunoSEQ multiplex PCR. The data contain approximately 160,000 clones, roughly 94% of them singletons. Sequenced here: CD4+ or CD8+ T cells sorted from blood, sampled in a trial of the OX40 agonist ivuxolimab. The receptors were gathered from an adult with an advanced solid tumor such as melanoma, head and neck, liver or kidney cancer.

This chain links TRBV6-5 with TRBJ2-7; 7 nucleotides line up with TRBD1. CDR1 and CDR2 from the germline V gene are MNHEY and SVGAGI. This CDR3 spans 14 amino acids. Trimming at V came to 2 bases and at J to 2 bases, leaving 3 bases not matched to a gene. The CDR3 is CASSYGDRAYEQYF. CDR3 DNA sequence: TGTGCCAGCAGTTACGGTGACAGGGCCTACGAGCAGTACTTC.

The V and J genes are TRBV18 and TRBJ1-4, with D perhaps matching TRBD1 (6 bases). The V and J ends lost 4 bases and 3 bases respectively, with 9 bases between them. The length of the CDR3 is 14 residues. Looked up from germline, CDR1 is KGHSH and CDR2 is LQKENI. CDR3 region: CASSQTGPNEKLFF. The CDR3 DNA sequence: TGTGCCAGCTCACAGACAGGACCTAATGAAAAACTGTTTTTT.

This clone was observed once. The genes are TRBV7-6 and TRBJ1-1; 7 bases map to TRBD1. The CDR3 runs to 14 residues. The V segment lost 1 base and the J segment 1 base; nucleotides outside the gene matches: 0. Germline V gives CDR1 SGHVS, CDR2 FNYEAQ. The CDR3 sequence: CASSLGTGNTEAFF. Written as DNA, the CDR3 is TGTGCCAGCAGCTTAGGGACAGGGAACACTGAAGCTTTCTTT.

This chain connects TRBV19 to TRBJ2-2; 8 bases fit TRBD2. Trimming at V came to 10 bases and at J to 6 bases, leaving 13 bases not matched to a gene. The V gene's germline CDR1 is LNHDA and CDR2 SQIVND (reference sequence). This CDR3 region has 15 residues. CDR3 residues: CATKGLGLASGELFF. DNA of the CDR3: TGTGCCACCAAAGGGCTTGGACTAGCTTCCGGGGAGCTGTTTTTT.

V and J are TRBV20-1 and TRBJ1-4; D gene uncertain. This CDR3 spans 11 amino acids. Germline-derived CDR1 and CDR2 are DFQATT and SNEGSKA (reference sequence). The V gene lost 6 bases and the J gene lost 8 bases, with 10 bases spanning the gap. DNA of the CDR3: TGCAGTGCCCCGGAGCGAGAAAAACTGTTTTTT. Protein: CSAPEREKLFF.

This clone was detected once. The V gene is TRBV7-2, the J gene TRBJ1-2, with D perhaps matching TRBD1 (6 bases). V lost 1 base and J 5 bases, leaving 14 bases between the germline ends. Germline assignment: CDR1 SGHTA and CDR2 FQGNSA. The CDR3 runs 15 residues. This CDR3 reads CASSLEGHGVYGYTF. CDR3 nucleotides: TGTGCCAGCAGCTTAGAGGGACACGGTGTGTATGGCTACACCTTC.

The rearrangement uses TRBV2 and TRBJ1-2, with D possibly being TRBD1 (5 bases). CDR1 and CDR2 from the germline V gene are SNHLY and FYNNEI. The CDR3 length is 12 residues. The germline V and J ends were trimmed by 4 bases and 8 bases, with 11 bases remaining between them. CDR3 loop: CASSGQGYGYTF. CDR3 bases: TGTGCCAGCAGTGGCCAGGGTTACGGCTACACCTTC.

The chain couples TRBV7-9 to TRBJ1-6, with D possibly matching TRBD1 (5 bases). Germline values: CDR1 SEHNR, CDR2 FQNEAQ (reference sequence). This CDR3 contains 14 residues. Trimming cost V 1 base and J 9 bases, with 10 bases left between them. CDR3 residues: CASSLGPGGSPLHF. The CDR3 nucleotides are TGTGCCAGCAGCTTAGGTCCGGGGGGTTCACCCCTCCACTTT. The entire variable domain, with the rest obtained from reference TRBV7-9 and TRBJ1-6, is as follows: DTGVSQNPRHKITKRGQNVTFRCDPISEHNRLYWYRQTLGQGPEFLTYFQNEAQLEKSRLLSDRFSAERPKGSFSTLEIQRTEQGDSAMYLCASSLGPGGSPLHFGNGTRLTVT.

This chain connects TRBV6-5 to TRBJ1-2; TRBD1 matches 10 bases. Trimming removed 6 bases from V and 6 bases from J; junction bases left unmatched: 4. The CDR3 runs 13 residues. Germline values: CDR1 MNHEY, CDR2 SVGAGI. The CDR3 spells CASRGQGSNGYTF. The CDR3 bases are TGTGCCAGCAGGGGACAGGGGAGCAATGGCTACACCTTC.